These 6 T cell receptor beta chains were sequenced from one sample in a study of blood T cells in healthy people across ages. Next came a second PCR, run for 7 to 11 cycles, which used a sample-barcoded 5' primer along with a J-beta primer mix. One entry per CDR3 protein, called by TCRdb with MiXCR from the 5' RACE reads. Of approximately 780,000 distinct CDR3 sequences in the sample, more than 25% were seen once. These records were also assigned to another study, of T cells of mothers and their children.

Material: blood. The source of these receptors is a boy younger than 18 in good health.

This clonotype appeared a few times. The chain combines TRBV5-1 with TRBJ2-1; possibly TRBD2 for D (6 bases). V lost 5 bases and J 1 base, leaving 10 bases between the germline ends. This CDR3 has 14 residues. In germline, CDR1 is SGHRS, CDR2 YFSETQ. The CDR3 reads CASSPGESYNEQFF. CDR3 sequence (DNA): TGCGCCAGCAGTCCGGGGGAATCCTACAATGAGCAGTTCTTC.

The chain employs TRBV20-1 and TRBJ1-2; D unclear. V lost 6 bases and J 1 base, leaving 15 bases between the germline ends. The V gene's germline CDR1 is DFQATT and CDR2 SNEGSKA (reference sequence). The CDR3 consists of 14 residues. This chain's CDR3 is CSADPISNNYGYTF. CDR3 in DNA: TGCAGTGCCGACCCTATCAGTAATAACTATGGCTACACCTTC.

This clonotype was recorded a few times. This chain links TRBV10-3 with TRBJ2-7; D unresolved. The CDR3 is 11 amino acids. The germline V gene encodes CDR1 ENHRY and CDR2 SYGVKD. V lost 8 bases, J lost 0 bases, and 5 bases lay in between. The CDR3 spells CAIRSSYEQYF. In nucleotides, the CDR3 is TGTGCCATCCGGAGCTCCTACGAGCAGTACTTC.

With regard to this clonotype: Mismatch with germline at one junction end may stem from a read error. The chain employs TRBV15 and TRBJ2-5; weak D call: TRBD2 (6 bases). The CDR3 runs to 17 residues. Germline V gives CDR1 LNHNV, CDR2 YYDKDF (reference sequence). The CDR3 sequence: CATGRGRGRGVPGTQYF. DNA of the CDR3: TGTGCCACCGGCAGAGGTCGGGGGAGAGGGGTCCCTGGGACCCAGTACTTC. The variable domain in full, with the rest retrieved from reference TRBV15 and TRBJ2-5, is DAMVIQNPRYQVTQFGKPVTLSCSQTLNHNVMYWYQQKSSQAPKLLFHYYDKDFNNEADTPDNFQSRRPNTSFCFLDIRSPGLGDTAMYLCATGRGRGRGVPGTQYFGPGTRLLVL.

This clonotype was observed a handful of times. This chain links TRBV3-1 with TRBJ2-7; TRBD2 matches 10 bases. This CDR3 is built from 13 residues. V gave up 7 bases and J gave up 0 bases; unmatched junction bases: 0. Germline V lookup: CDR1 LGHDT, CDR2 YNNKEL (reference sequence). DNA for the CDR3: TGTGCCAGCAAGCGGGAGGGCTCCTACGAGCAGTACTTC. Residues: CASKREGSYEQYF.

This clonotype occurred a few times. The V call is TRBV2, the J call TRBJ2-1; perhaps TRBD2 as D (5 bases). Between the trimmed V and J ends, which lost 8 bases and 8 bases, there was a span of 19 bases. The CDR3 runs to 14 residues. Germline values: CDR1 SNHLY, CDR2 FYNNEI. The CDR3 DNA follows: TGTGCCAGCCGTCGGACTGGATTTCGCGATGAGCAGTTCTTC. Translated: CASRRTGFRDEQFF.